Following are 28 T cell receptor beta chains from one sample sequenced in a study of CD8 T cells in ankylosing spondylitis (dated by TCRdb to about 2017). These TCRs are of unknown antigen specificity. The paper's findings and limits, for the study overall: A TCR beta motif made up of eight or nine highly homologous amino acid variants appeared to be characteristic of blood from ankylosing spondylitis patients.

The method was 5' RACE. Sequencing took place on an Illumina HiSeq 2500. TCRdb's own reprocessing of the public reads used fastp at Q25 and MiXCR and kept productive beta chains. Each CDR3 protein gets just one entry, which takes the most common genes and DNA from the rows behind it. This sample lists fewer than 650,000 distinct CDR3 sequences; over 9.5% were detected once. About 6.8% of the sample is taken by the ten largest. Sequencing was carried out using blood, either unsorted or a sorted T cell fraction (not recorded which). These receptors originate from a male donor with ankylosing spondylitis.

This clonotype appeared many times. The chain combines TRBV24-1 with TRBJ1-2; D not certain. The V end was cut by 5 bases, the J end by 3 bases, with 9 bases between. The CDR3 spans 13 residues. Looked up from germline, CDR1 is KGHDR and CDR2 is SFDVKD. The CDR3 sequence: CATSAKPHYGYTF. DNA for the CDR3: TGTGCCACCAGTGCTAAGCCACACTATGGCTACACCTTC.

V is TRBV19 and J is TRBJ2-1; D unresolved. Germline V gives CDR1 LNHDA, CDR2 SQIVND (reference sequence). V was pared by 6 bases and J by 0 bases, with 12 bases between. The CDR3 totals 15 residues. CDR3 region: CASRATVNSYNEQFF. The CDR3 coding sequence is TGTGCCAGTAGAGCGACTGTTAACTCCTACAATGAGCAGTTCTTC.

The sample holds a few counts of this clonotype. CDR3 residues: CSASNAVFAGGYNEQFF. CDR3 DNA sequence: TGCAGTGCTAGTAATGCCGTATTTGCGGGAGGCTACAATGAGCAGTTCTTC. The chain has TRBV20-1 and TRBJ2-1; 8 positions match TRBD2. CDR1 is DFQATT, CDR2 SNEGSKA, per germline (reference sequence). The CDR3 covers 17 residues. The trim removed 3 bases at V and 3 bases at J, leaving 13 bases unmatched.

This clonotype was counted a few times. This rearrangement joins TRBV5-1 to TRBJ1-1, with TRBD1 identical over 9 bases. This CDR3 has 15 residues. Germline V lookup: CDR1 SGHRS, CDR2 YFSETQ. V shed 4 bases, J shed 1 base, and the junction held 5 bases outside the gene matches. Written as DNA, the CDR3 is TGCGCCAGCAGCCAGACAGGGGGTGAGAACACTGAAGCTTTCTTT. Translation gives CASSQTGGENTEAFF.

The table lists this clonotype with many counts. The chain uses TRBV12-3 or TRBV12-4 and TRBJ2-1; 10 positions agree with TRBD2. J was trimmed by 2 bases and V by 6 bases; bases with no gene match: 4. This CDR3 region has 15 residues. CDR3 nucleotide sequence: TGTGCCAGCAGCCCTAGCGGGAGAGCCTACAATGAGCAGTTCTTC. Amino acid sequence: CASSPSGRAYNEQFF.

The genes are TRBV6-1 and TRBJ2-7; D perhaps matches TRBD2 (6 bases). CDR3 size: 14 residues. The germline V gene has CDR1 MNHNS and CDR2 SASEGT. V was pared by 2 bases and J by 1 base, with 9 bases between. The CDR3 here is CASSEFGGSYEQYV. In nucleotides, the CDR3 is TGTGCCAGCAGTGAATTTGGGGGGTCCTACGAGCAGTACGTC.

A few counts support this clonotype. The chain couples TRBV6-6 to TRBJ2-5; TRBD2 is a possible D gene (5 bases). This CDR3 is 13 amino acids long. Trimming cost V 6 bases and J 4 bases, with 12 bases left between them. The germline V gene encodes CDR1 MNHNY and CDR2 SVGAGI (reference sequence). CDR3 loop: CASSRGHGETQYF. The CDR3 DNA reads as TGTGCCAGCAGCAGAGGGCACGGAGAGACCCAGTACTTC.

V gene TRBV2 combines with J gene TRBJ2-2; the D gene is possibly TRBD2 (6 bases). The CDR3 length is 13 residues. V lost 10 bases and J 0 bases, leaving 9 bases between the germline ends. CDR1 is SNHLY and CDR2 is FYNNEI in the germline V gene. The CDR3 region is CATAGTNTGELFF. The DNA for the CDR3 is TGTGCCACGGCGGGGACGAACACCGGGGAGCTGTTTTTT.

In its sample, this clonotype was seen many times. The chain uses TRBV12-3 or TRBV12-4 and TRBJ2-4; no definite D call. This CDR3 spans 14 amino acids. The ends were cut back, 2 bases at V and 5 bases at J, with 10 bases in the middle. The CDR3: CASSLSTDQNIQYF. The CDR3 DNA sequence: TGTGCCAGCAGTTTAAGCACAGACCAAAACATTCAGTACTTC.

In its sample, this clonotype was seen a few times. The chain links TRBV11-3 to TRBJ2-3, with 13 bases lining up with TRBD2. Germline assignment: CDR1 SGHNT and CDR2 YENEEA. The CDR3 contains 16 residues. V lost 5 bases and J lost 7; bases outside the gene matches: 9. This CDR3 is CASSTRTSGSLNTQYF. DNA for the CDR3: TGTGCCAGCAGCACACGGACTAGCGGGAGTTTGAATACGCAGTATTTT.

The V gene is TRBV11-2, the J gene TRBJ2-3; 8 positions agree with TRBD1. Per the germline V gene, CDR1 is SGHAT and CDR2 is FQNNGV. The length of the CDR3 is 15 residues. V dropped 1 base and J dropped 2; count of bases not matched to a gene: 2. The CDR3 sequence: CASSLGTGNTDTQYF. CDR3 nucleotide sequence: TGTGCCAGCAGCTTAGGGACAGGGAACACAGATACGCAGTATTTT.

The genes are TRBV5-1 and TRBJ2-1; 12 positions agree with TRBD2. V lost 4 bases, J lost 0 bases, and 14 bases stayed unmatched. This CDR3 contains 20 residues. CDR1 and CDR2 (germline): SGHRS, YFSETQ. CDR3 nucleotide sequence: TGCGCCAGCAGCAAACCCGGGACTAGCGGGCCGAAGAGCTCCTACAATGAGCAGTTCTTC. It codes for CASSKPGTSGPKSSYNEQFF.

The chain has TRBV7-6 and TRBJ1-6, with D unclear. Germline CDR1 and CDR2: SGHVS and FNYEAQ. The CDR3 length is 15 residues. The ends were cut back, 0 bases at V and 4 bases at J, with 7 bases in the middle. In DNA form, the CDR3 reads TGTGCCAGCAGCTTAGCGCCTCGGTATAATTCACCCCTCCACTTT. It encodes CASSLAPRYNSPLHF.

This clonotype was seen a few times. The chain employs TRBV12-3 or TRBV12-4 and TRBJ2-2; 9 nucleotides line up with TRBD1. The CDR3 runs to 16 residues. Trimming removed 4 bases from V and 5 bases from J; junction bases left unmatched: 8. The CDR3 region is CASSSGTGLRTGELFF. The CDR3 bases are TGTGCCAGCAGTTCCGGGACAGGGTTGAGGACCGGGGAGCTGTTTTTT.

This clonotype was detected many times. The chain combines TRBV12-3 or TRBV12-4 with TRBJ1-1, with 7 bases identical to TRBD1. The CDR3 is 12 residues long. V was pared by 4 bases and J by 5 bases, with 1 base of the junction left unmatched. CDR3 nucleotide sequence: TGTGCCAGCAGTTCCAGGGGGACTGAAGCTTTCTTT. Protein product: CASSSRGTEAFF.

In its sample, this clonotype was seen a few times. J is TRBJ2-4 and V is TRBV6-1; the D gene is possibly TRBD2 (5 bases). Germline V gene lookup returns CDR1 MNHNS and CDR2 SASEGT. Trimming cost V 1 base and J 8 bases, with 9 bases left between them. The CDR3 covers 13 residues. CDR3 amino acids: CASSEGREYIQYF. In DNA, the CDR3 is TGTGCCAGCAGTGAAGGACGGGAATACATTCAGTACTTC.

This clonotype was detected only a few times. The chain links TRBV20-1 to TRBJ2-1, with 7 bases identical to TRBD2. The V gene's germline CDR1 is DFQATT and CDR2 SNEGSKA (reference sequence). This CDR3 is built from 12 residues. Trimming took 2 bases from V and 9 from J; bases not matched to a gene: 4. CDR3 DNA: TGCAGTGCTAGATCGGGGGGTGCTGAGCAGTTCTTC. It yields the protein CSARSGGAEQFF.

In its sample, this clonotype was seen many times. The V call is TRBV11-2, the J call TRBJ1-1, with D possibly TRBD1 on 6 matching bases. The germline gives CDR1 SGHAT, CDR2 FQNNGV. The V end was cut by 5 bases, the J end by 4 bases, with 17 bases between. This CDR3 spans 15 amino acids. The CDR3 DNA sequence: TGTGCCAGCAGCCGATTGCGTGGGGGCGGCACTGAAGCTTTCTTT. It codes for CASSRLRGGGTEAFF.

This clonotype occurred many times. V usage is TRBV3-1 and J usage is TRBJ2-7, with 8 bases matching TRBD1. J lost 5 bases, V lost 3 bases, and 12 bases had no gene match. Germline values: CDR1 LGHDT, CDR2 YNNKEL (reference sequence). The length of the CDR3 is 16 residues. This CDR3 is CASSHQDREGVDEQYF. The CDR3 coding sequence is TGTGCCAGCAGCCATCAGGACAGGGAAGGTGTGGACGAGCAGTACTTC.

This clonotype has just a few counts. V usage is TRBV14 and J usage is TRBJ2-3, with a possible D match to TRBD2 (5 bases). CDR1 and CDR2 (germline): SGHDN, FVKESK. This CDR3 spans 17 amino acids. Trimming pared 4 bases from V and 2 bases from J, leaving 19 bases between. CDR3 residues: CASSLESSAYFTDTQYF. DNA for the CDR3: TGTGCCAGCAGCCTAGAGAGTAGCGCCTACTTCACAGATACGCAGTATTTT.

Here the CDR3 DNA reads TGTGCCAGCACCGCGGGACAGGGGCGCGGCTACACCTTC. It encodes CASTAGQGRGYTF. The rearrangement joins TRBV7-8 to TRBJ1-2; 10 nucleotides agree with TRBD1. After removal of 7 bases from V and 8 bases from J, the junction contained 7 bases not matched to a gene. CDR3 size: 13 residues. Germline values: CDR1 SGHVS, CDR2 FQNEAQ.

The CDR3 region is CAGGGGNTEAFF. Here the CDR3 DNA reads TGTGCCGGAGGTGGGGGGAACACTGAAGCTTTCTTT. The chain recombines TRBV27 with TRBJ1-1, with a tentative D call TRBD1 (5 bases). CDR3 size: 12 residues. Germline V gene data show CDR1 as MNHEY and CDR2 as SMNVEV (reference sequence). The V and J ends lost 11 bases and 1 base respectively, with 11 bases between them.

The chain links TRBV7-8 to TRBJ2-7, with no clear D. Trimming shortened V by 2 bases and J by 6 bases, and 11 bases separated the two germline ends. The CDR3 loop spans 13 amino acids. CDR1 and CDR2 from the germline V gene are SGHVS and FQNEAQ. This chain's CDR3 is CASSLPLTSEQYF. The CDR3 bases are TGTGCCAGCAGCTTACCACTAACCTCCGAGCAGTACTTC.

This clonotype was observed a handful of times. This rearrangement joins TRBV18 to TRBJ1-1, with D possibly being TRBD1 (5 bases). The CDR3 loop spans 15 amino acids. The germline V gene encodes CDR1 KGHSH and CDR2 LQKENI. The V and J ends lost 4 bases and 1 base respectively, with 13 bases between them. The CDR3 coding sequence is TGTGCCAGCTCACTTGGGACTGTAGAGAACACTGAAGCTTTCTTT. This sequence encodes CASSLGTVENTEAFF.

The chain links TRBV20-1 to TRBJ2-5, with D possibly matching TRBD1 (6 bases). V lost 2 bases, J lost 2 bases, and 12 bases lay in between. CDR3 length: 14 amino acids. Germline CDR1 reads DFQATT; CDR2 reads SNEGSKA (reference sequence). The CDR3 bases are TGCAGTGCTAGACCAGGGGCTATACAAGAGACCCAGTACTTC. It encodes CSARPGAIQETQYF.

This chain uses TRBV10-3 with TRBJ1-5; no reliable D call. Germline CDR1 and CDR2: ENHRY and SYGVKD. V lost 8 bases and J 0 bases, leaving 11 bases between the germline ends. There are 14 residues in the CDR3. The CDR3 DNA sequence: TGTGCCATCGCCACGGATTATAGCAATCAGCCCCAGCATTTT. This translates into CAIATDYSNQPQHF.

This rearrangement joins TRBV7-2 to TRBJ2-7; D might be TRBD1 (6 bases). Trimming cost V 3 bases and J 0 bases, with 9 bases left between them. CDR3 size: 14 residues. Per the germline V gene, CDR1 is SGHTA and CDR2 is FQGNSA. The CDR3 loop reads CASSFLTGSYEQYF. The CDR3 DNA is TGTGCCAGCAGCTTTTTGACAGGCTCCTACGAGCAGTACTTC.

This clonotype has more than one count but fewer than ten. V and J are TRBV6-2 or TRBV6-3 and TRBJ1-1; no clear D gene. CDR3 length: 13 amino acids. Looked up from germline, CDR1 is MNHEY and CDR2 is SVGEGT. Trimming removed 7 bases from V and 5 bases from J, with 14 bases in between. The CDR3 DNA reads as TGTGCCAGCAACCTTGGGGAATGGACTGAAGCTTTCTTT. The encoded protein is CASNLGEWTEAFF.